These T cell receptor beta chains were read from a single sample in a study of OX40 agonist ivuxolimab in advanced cancers. The method was immunoSEQ multiplex PCR; TCRdb's version includes in-frame clones alone and lacks a portion of them. The sample holds 53,000 or so clones, about 94% seen once. This specimen was CD4+ or CD8+ T cells sorted from blood, taken in a trial of the OX40 agonist ivuxolimab. The source of these receptors is an adult with an advanced solid tumor such as melanoma, head and neck, liver or kidney cancer. Both conserved end residues are part of each CDR3.

v_call,j_call,cdr3_aa
TRBV6-5,TRBJ2-7,CASSPDIFYEQYF
TRBV9,TRBJ2-3,CASSVDGGSADTQYF
TRBV28,TRBJ1-2,CASSLVGRGGGYTF
TRBV27,TRBJ2-3,CASSFKLAGDTQYF
TRBV28,TRBJ1-3,CASSLGPSGGRSGNTIYF
TRBV28,TRBJ1-2,CASSLFDRDYGYTF
TRBV4-3,TRBJ2-2,CASSPSTRAVQGVTGELFF
TRBV7-6,TRBJ2-3,CASSPPDTVQYF
TRBV28,TRBJ2-3,CASSPSDTQYF
TRBV27,TRBJ2-3,CASSLLGGRGTDTQYF
TRBV9,TRBJ2-2,CASSARSAGWAGELFF
TRBV15,TRBJ2-7,CATSRDTEGWEQYF
TRBV13,TRBJ1-2,CASSETQEANYGYTF
TRBV14,TRBJ1-1,CASSRTGTGVPNTEAFF
TRBV28,TRBJ2-1,CASSLLAGSYNEQFF
TRBV10-2,TRBJ2-7,CASSELQGGSYEQYF
TRBV19,TRBJ2-7,CASSIGGAGEQYF
TRBV5-8,TRBJ2-7,CASSPGGYEQYF
TRBV14,TRBJ1-3,CASSQDLGTGNTIYF
TRBV2,TRBJ2-1,CASRRTGVGQFF
TRBV27,TRBJ2-6,CASSLYKSGANVLTF
TRBV4-3,TRBJ2-4,CASSQDRIAKNIQYF
TRBV28,TRBJ2-3,CASRYNRGDTQYF
TRBV6-5,TRBJ2-5,CASRLQRTSTETQYF
TRBV2,TRBJ2-2,CASSDGASGSGELFF
TRBV28,TRBJ2-4,CASRWTSGRVSIQYF
TRBV19,TRBJ2-6,CASSIDAGTGANVLTF
TRBV4-3,TRBJ1-2,CASSPGSATFYGYTF
TRBV19,TRBJ2-7,CASSMGQPYEQYF
TRBV28,TRBJ1-2,CASSLLGTPDGYTF
TRBV19,TRBJ2-7,CASSTESTWGEQYF
TRBV7-9,TRBJ2-5,CASSSWTSGTLGETQYF
TRBV28,TRBJ2-1,CASSLLVYNEQFF
TRBV9,TRBJ2-7,CASSVVGTGVDEQYF
TRBV7-9,TRBJ2-2,CASSLNRIGRGHTGELFF
TRBV6-5,TRBJ2-7,CASSWGGRGASEQYF
TRBV5-8,TRBJ1-3,CASSLAGGSGNTIYF
TRBV7-6,TRBJ1-2,CASSLGQGANYGYTF
TRBV9,TRBJ2-7,CASRGDNSYEQYF
TRBV4-1,TRBJ2-7,CASSKGQGVSYEQYF
TRBV5-1,TRBJ2-2,CASSWPGTSGSQDTGELFF
TRBV5-5,TRBJ1-1,CASSQILGTVEAFF
TRBV7-8,TRBJ2-7,CASSPTGYGYEQYF
TRBV10-2,TRBJ2-2,CASSEYPNTGELFF
TRBV18,TRBJ2-7,CASSPKDSNEQYF